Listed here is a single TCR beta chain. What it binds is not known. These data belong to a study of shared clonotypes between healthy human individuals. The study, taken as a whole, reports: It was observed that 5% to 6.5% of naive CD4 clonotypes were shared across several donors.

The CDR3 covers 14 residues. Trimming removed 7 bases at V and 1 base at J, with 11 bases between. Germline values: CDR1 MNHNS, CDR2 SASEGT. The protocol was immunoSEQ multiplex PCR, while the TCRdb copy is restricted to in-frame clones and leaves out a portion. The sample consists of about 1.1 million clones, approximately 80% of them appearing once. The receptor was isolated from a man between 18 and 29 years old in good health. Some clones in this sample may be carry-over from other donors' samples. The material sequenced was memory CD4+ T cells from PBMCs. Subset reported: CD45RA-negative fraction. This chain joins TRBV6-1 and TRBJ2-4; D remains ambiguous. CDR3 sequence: CASMKSYAKNIQYF. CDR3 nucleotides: TGTGCCAGCATGAAAAGCTACGCCAAAAACATTCAGTACTTC.